This record looks at one T cell receptor (beta chain) sequence and its context. Its matching antigen is unknown. cDNA reverse transcribed from extracted RNA served as the sequencing template. The method was immunoSEQ multiplex PCR; TCRdb's version includes in-frame clones alone and lacks a portion of them. Among roughly 120,000 clones listed, about 61% were seen once. Per the germline V gene, CDR1 is SQVTM and CDR2 is ANQGSEA. The CDR3 spans 13 residues. Trimming at V came to 6 bases and at J to 5 bases, leaving 5 bases not matched to a gene. These data originate in a study of CD8+ T cells in alopecia areata. Overall study results and limits: Sequencing of scalp samples also includes resident alphabeta T cells from normal skin. Higher clonality than in normal scalp was seen in lesional scalp, especially alopecia totalis/universalis.

The chain has TRBV29-1 and TRBJ2-7; 12 nucleotides agree with TRBD1. The sample taken for sequencing was CD4+ T cells sorted from blood. This TCR was sampled from a human donor in good health. The CDR3 loop reads CSVTGTGGNEQYF. For the CDR3, the DNA is TGCAGCGTAACCGGGACAGGGGGCAACGAGCAGTACTTC.